The text below deals with one T cell receptor beta chain. What it binds is unknown. This sample is part of a study of blood T cells in healthy people across ages. General observations from the study: Diversity of TCR beta correlated strongly with naive T cell percentage. In the absence of known donor CMV status, changes in expanded clonotypes were possibly confounded.

Germline values: CDR1 SGHDT, CDR2 YYEEEE. V lost 4 bases to trimming and J lost 1 base; unmatched junction nucleotides: 11. There are 16 residues in the CDR3. Extractions gave at least 6 micrograms of total RNA per sample. For the second PCR, which ran for roughly 7 to 11 cycles, a sample-barcoded 5' primer and a J-beta primer mix were used. Every sample returned 3 million or more CDR3-containing paired-end reads. TCRdb ran MiXCR on the 5' RACE reads and lists one entry per CDR3 protein. The top ten hold 7% to 9% of the sample, which has fewer than 1.5 million distinct CDR3 sequences, roughly 40% seen once.

This chain uses TRBV5-6 with TRBJ2-7, with 7 positions matching TRBD1. Sample: blood. This sequence originates from a woman aged 18-29 years in good health. In DNA, the CDR3 is TGTGCCAGCAGCCATTATACCGGGACAGCTTCCTACGAGCAGTACTTC. Amino acids: CASSHYTGTASYEQYF. The full variable domain, rest sourced from reference TRBV5-6 and TRBJ2-7, is DAGVTQSPTHLIKTRGQQVTLRCSPKSGHDTVSWYQQALGQGPQFIFQYYEEEERQRGNFPDRFSGHQFPNYSSELNVNALLLGDSALYLCASSHYTGTASYEQYFGPGTRLTVT.